The 26 T cell receptor beta chains presented below share a single source sample, sequenced in a study of T cells in Graves' hyperthyroidism and ophthalmopathy. Amplification yielded TCR beta CDR3 regions, with RNA transcripts as the source. Researchers ran a first-round RT-PCR on the TCR CDR3 using the HTBI primer set. TCRdb passed the multiplex PCR reads through MiXCR, listing each CDR3 protein once. The table includes around 340,000 distinct CDR3 sequences, around 23% detected once. The sample consisted of blood. These receptors all stem from a woman aged 45-65 years with Graves' hyperthyroidism.

This clonotype has a handful of counts. The V call is TRBV5-5, the J call TRBJ2-4; 11 bases match TRBD2. Trimming took 4 bases from V and 6 from J; bases not matched to a gene: 6. Germline V lookup: CDR1 SGHKS, CDR2 YYEKEE (reference sequence). This CDR3 region has 15 residues. The CDR3 DNA is TGTGCCAGCAGCCGGCTAGCGGGAGGTTTAAACATTCAGTACTTC. This gives the protein CASSRLAGGLNIQYF.

CDR3 bases: TGTGCCAGCAGGCGGGACCCAGGCGGAGATACGCAGTATTTT. The encoded protein is CASRRDPGGDTQYF. The chain carries TRBV6-2 or TRBV6-3 and TRBJ2-3; perhaps TRBD2 as D (6 bases). Per germline, CDR1 MNHEY and CDR2 SVGEGT. The CDR3 covers 14 residues. The V gene lost 6 bases and the J gene lost 5 bases, with 15 bases spanning the gap.

V usage is TRBV20-1 and J usage is TRBJ2-1, with 7 bases aligning to TRBD1. V lost 5 bases and J lost 3; bases outside the gene matches: 7. The CDR3 covers 14 residues. From germline, CDR1 is DFQATT and CDR2 SNEGSKA (reference sequence). The CDR3 loop reads CSAGTGEYYNEQFF. CDR3 sequence (DNA): TGCAGTGCTGGAACAGGGGAATACTACAATGAGCAGTTCTTC.

This clonotype was counted many times. The chain has TRBV30 and TRBJ1-5; the D gene is possibly TRBD1 (5 bases). CDR1 is GTSNPN and CDR2 is SVGIG in the germline V gene (reference sequence). Trimming pared 4 bases from V and 5 bases from J, leaving 12 bases between. The length of the CDR3 is 13 residues. The CDR3 DNA follows: TGTGCCTGGACCGACAGAAAAGATCAGCCCCAGCATTTT. Amino acid sequence: CAWTDRKDQPQHF.

In this sample, this clonotype turned up many times. The V and J genes are TRBV20-1 and TRBJ2-3; TRBD1 might be the D (5 bases). Per germline, CDR1 DFQATT and CDR2 SNEGSKA (reference sequence). CDR3 length: 13 amino acids. V gave up 3 bases and J gave up 4 bases, with 11 bases separating them. The CDR3, as DNA: TGCAGTGCTAGTGTGGCAGGGCCAGATACGCAGTATTTT. Protein: CSASVAGPDTQYF.

This clonotype was counted at least ten times. The chain couples TRBV18 to TRBJ1-4; D may be TRBD1 (6 bases). This CDR3 has 14 residues. CDR1 KGHSH and CDR2 LQKENI come from the germline V gene. The germline V and J ends were trimmed by 3 bases and 6 bases, with 11 bases remaining between them. The CDR3, as DNA: TGTGCCAGCTCACCGGTGGGGGCGGATGAAAAACTGTTTTTT. Its protein product is CASSPVGADEKLFF.

The CDR3 protein is CASSFTGETYNEQFF. CDR3 coding DNA: TGTGCCAGCAGTTTTACGGGAGAAACCTACAATGAGCAGTTCTTC. The chain has TRBV27 and TRBJ2-1, with TRBD2 as a possible D gene (6 bases). The V gene lost 3 bases and the J gene lost 2 bases, with 11 bases spanning the gap. In germline, CDR1 is MNHEY, CDR2 SMNVEV (reference sequence). There are 15 residues in the CDR3.

This clonotype was seen only a few times. J is TRBJ1-2 and V is TRBV29-1; D gene ambiguous. The length of the CDR3 is 11 residues. Between the trimmed V and J ends, which lost 3 bases and 8 bases, there was a span of 10 bases. The germline CDR1 and CDR2 sequences are SQVTM and ANQGSEA. The CDR3 bases are TGCAGCGTTGACAGCGGTAGGGGCTACACCTTC. This encodes CSVDSGRGYTF.

This clonotype was counted a few times. CDR3 DNA: TGTGCCAGCAGCCCAACAGGGCGTCAAGGCTACACCTTC. It encodes CASSPTGRQGYTF. The chain links TRBV7-3 to TRBJ1-2; weak D call: TRBD1 (6 bases). Germline loops: CDR1 SGHTA, CDR2 FQGTGA. The CDR3 consists of 13 residues. V shed 5 bases and J shed 8 bases, with 15 bases lying between them.

The chain carries TRBV20-1 and TRBJ2-1; 7 nucleotides match TRBD1. This CDR3 has 13 residues. Looked up from germline, CDR1 is DFQATT and CDR2 is SNEGSKA (reference sequence). The V gene end was trimmed by 5 bases and the J gene end by 4 bases; junction bases not matched to a gene: 5. The CDR3 region is CSASGTVYNEQFF. DNA for the CDR3: TGCAGTGCTTCCGGGACAGTTTACAATGAGCAGTTCTTC.

This clonotype occurred many times. Written as DNA, the CDR3 is TGTGCCAGCAGCCAAGTCGGAGTAGCGGGGGGCCCGAGCTCCTACAATGAGCAGTTCTTC. It yields the protein CASSQVGVAGGPSSYNEQFF. This sequence joins TRBV14 and TRBJ2-1; 10 nucleotides match TRBD2. CDR1 and CDR2 (germline): SGHDN, FVKESK. The junction had 12 bases not matched to a gene; V was cut back by 1 base and J by 0 bases. CDR3 size: 20 residues.

This rearrangement joins TRBV19 to TRBJ2-7; TRBD1 or TRBD2 may be the D gene (5 bases each). V shed 5 bases and J shed 6 bases, with 23 bases lying between them. The CDR3 is 16 residues long. CDR1 and CDR2 (germline): LNHDA, SQIVND (reference sequence). The CDR3: CASSAYQGVGVSEQYF. CDR3 in DNA: TGTGCCAGTAGTGCCTATCAGGGAGTAGGCGTAAGCGAGCAGTACTTC.

This clonotype was seen ten or more times. The chain recombines TRBV6-1 with TRBJ1-1, with D possibly TRBD1 on 6 matching bases. The V end lost 5 bases, the J end lost 4 bases, and 17 bases lay between the germline ends. The CDR3 extends over 15 amino acids. Per the germline V gene, CDR1 is MNHNS and CDR2 is SASEGT. CDR3 protein: CASSQKQGGITEAFF. The CDR3 DNA is TGTGCCAGCAGTCAGAAACAGGGCGGAATCACTGAAGCTTTCTTT.

This clonotype was recorded a few times. The rearrangement uses TRBV7-9 and TRBJ1-5; no clear D gene. The V end was cut by 5 bases, the J end by 6 bases, with 11 bases between. The CDR3 covers 13 residues. Germline V gene lookup returns CDR1 SEHNR and CDR2 FQNEAQ (reference sequence). CDR3 sequence (DNA): TGTGCCAGCAGCCTCGGGCTCAGTCAGCCCCAGCATTTT. Translation gives CASSLGLSQPQHF.

Note on this clonotype: The junction does not match germline at one end; this may be a read error. The chain carries TRBV28 and TRBJ2-7; 9 bases align to TRBD1. CDR3 length: 16 amino acids. Germline loops: CDR1 MDHEN, CDR2 SYDVKM. CDR3 in amino acids: CASSYTGGQAFYKQYF. CDR3 bases: TGTGCCAGCAGTTACACAGGGGGCCAAGCCTTCTACAAGCAGTACTTC.

This clonotype was detected many times. This rearrangement joins TRBV28 to TRBJ1-2; the D is unclear. Trimming removed 4 bases at V and 6 bases at J, with 12 bases between. This CDR3 has 13 residues. The germline V gene has CDR1 MDHEN and CDR2 SYDVKM. CDR3 bases: TGTGCCAGCAGTTCGAGTGACGTGGATGGCTACACCTTC. Translating it yields CASSSSDVDGYTF.

This clonotype was observed many times. This sequence joins TRBV30 and TRBJ1-4, with no clear D. Trimming took 2 bases from V and 4 from J, leaving 8 bases between them. This CDR3 contains 13 residues. Per the germline V gene, CDR1 is GTSNPN and CDR2 is SVGIG (reference sequence). The CDR3 DNA reads as TGTGCCTGGAGTTTTTTTGGTAATGAAAAACTGTTTTTT. This sequence encodes CAWSFFGNEKLFF.

This clonotype was seen at least ten times. This chain connects TRBV10-3 to TRBJ1-1; D remains ambiguous. The V gene's germline CDR1 is ENHRY and CDR2 SYGVKD. V lost 2 bases, J lost 1 base, and 5 bases lay in between. This CDR3 contains 13 residues. CDR3 protein: CAISELPNTEAFF. For the CDR3, the DNA is TGTGCCATCAGTGAGCTACCGAACACTGAAGCTTTCTTT.

This clonotype was detected only a few times. The gene calls are TRBV30 and TRBJ1-3; a possible D gene is TRBD1 (5 bases). The V gene lost 1 base and the J gene lost 1 base, with 11 bases spanning the gap. Per the germline V gene, CDR1 is GTSNPN and CDR2 is SVGIG (reference sequence). The CDR3 has 15 amino acids. CDR3 DNA: TGTGCCTGGAGTGGACCCGGGGGTTCTGGAAACACCATATATTTT. Its protein is CAWSGPGGSGNTIYF. Full variable domain (outside the CDR3, taken from reference TRBV30 and TRBJ1-3): SQTIHQWPATLVQPVGSPLSLECTVEGTSNPNLYWYRQAAGRGLQLLFYSVGIGQISSEVPQNLSASRPQDRQFILSSKKLLLSDSGFYLCAWSGPGGSGNTIYFGEGSWLTVV.

This clonotype was observed at least ten times. V is TRBV2 and J is TRBJ2-2; 8 bases fit TRBD2. CDR1 and CDR2 from the germline V gene are SNHLY and FYNNEI. This CDR3 contains 14 residues. V lost 11 bases to trimming and J lost 1 base; unmatched junction nucleotides: 6. CDR3 sequence: CALRGGLNTGELFF. CDR3 DNA: TGTGCCTTACGGGGGGGGCTGAACACCGGGGAGCTGTTTTTT.

This clonotype was recorded at least ten times. CDR3 DNA sequence: TGTGCCAGCAGGGGACAGGGGGAGGTTGGCTACACCTTC. Amino acids: CASRGQGEVGYTF. This sequence joins TRBV2 and TRBJ1-2; 11 bases match TRBD1. CDR1 SNHLY and CDR2 FYNNEI come from the germline V gene. The CDR3 loop spans 13 amino acids. J lost 7 bases, V lost 6 bases, and 4 bases had no gene match.

This chain joins TRBV9 and TRBJ2-5; D not resolved. Germline CDR1 SGDLS, CDR2 YYNGEE. The CDR3 loop spans 15 amino acids. Trimming cost V 0 bases and J 2 bases, with 11 bases left between them. The CDR3 protein is CASSVEGTHQETQYF. In DNA, the CDR3 is TGTGCCAGCAGCGTAGAGGGTACCCATCAAGAGACCCAGTACTTC.

This clonotype has ten or more counts. This chain connects TRBV7-8 to TRBJ2-3; a weak D match, TRBD1 (7 bases). CDR1 is SGHVS, CDR2 FQNEAQ, per germline. V gave up 3 bases and J gave up 6 bases, with 25 bases separating them. The CDR3 runs 18 residues. CDR3 bases: TGTGCCAGCAGCTTGGAGGGGACAGTACGGAACTTGGGGGATACGCAGTATTTT. It encodes CASSLEGTVRNLGDTQYF. The full variable domain, in which reference TRBV7-8 and TRBJ2-3 provide the parts outside the CDR3, is GAGVSQSPRYKVAKRGQDVALRCDPISGHVSLFWYQQALGQGPEFLTYFQNEAQLDKSGLPSDRFFAERPEGSVSTLKIQRTQQEDSAVYLCASSLEGTVRNLGDTQYFGPGTRLTVL.

This clonotype was counted many times. The genes are TRBV3-1 and TRBJ2-1, with 7 nucleotides matching TRBD1. The V and J ends lost 2 bases and 9 bases, in that order; junction bases with no gene match: 13. CDR1 and CDR2 from the germline V gene are LGHDT and YNNKEL (reference sequence). The length of the CDR3 is 16 residues. The CDR3 bases are TGTGCCAGCAGCCAACTCTCCCTTGGGACAGATAGTGAGCAGTTCTTC. Its translation is CASSQLSLGTDSEQFF.

This clonotype has more than one count but fewer than ten. At one boundary the junction diverges from the germline segment, which might be a read error. This sequence joins TRBV11-3 and TRBJ2-3, with D possibly matching TRBD2 (5 bases). CDR3 size: 15 residues. The germline gives CDR1 SGHNT, CDR2 YENEEA. The CDR3 coding sequence is TGTGCCAGCAGCTTAGAAGCGGCCAGCACGGATACGCAGTATTTT. Amino acid sequence: CASSLEAASTDTQYF.

This clonotype was observed many times. V usage is TRBV20-1 and J usage is TRBJ2-1; 14 nucleotides line up with TRBD2. With 4 bases clipped from V and 2 bases from J, the junction kept 7 bases outside the gene matches. In germline, CDR1 is DFQATT, CDR2 SNEGSKA (reference sequence). This CDR3 has 17 amino acids. Here the CDR3 DNA reads TGCAGTGCTAAGAGACTAGCGGGAGGGAGGACCTACAATGAGCAGTTCTTC. This sequence encodes CSAKRLAGGRTYNEQFF.